This T cell receptor beta chain was recorded in a study of CD8 T cells in ankylosing spondylitis. Study-level points and caveats: Clones tied to disease were said to be significantly enriched in matched ankylosing spondylitis synovial fluid. Both synovial fluid and blood in reactive arthritis had previously been reported to carry some motif variants. One TCR beta motif, made up of eight or nine highly homologous variants, appeared characteristic of ankylosing spondylitis blood.

TCRdb processed the 5' RACE reads anew with MiXCR; each CDR3 protein has one entry. This sample carries a few hundred thousand distinct CDR3 sequences, around 19% of them seen once, and the ten largest clones take 42%. V dropped 2 bases and J dropped 2 bases, with 15 bases sitting between them. The CDR3 consists of 15 residues. Germline assignment: CDR1 SQVTM and CDR2 ANQGSEA. As regards this clonotype: The antigen is unknown.

This receptor was taken from a male donor with ankylosing spondylitis. The sample consisted of blood, either unsorted or a sorted T cell fraction (not recorded which). The J gene is TRBJ1-1, the V gene TRBV29-1, with D perhaps matching TRBD1 (5 bases). The CDR3 reads CSVEMTGQSNTEAFF. In DNA, the CDR3 is TGCAGCGTTGAAATGACGGGGCAGTCCAACACTGAAGCTTTCTTT.